The rows below give T cell receptor beta chains drawn from one sample of a study of graft-versus-host responses after intestinal transplantation. The data were produced by immunoSEQ multiplex PCR, yet TCRdb's version contains in-frame clones alone and is incomplete. Of 98,000 or so clones in the sample, roughly 83% were seen once. The source was PBMCs, collected 255 days after intestinal transplant. The receptors originated from a human patient who received an intestinal transplant, so some T cells may come from the graft donor. The CDR3 runs from the conserved cysteine through the conserved F or W. Each record gives: J gene, V gene, D gene, clone size, CDR3 DNA, CDR3 protein. The D gene is left open where the match is weak. Not all rows give a size; the values are once, few, many and, for expanded clones, a class.

TRBJ2-3	TRBV7-9	.	.	TGTGCCAGCAGCTTAGGGGGACGACGAAAAACTAGCACAGATACGCAGTATTTT	CASSLGGRRKTSTDTQYF
TRBJ2-5	TRBV7-8	.	.	TGTGCCAGCAGCTTAGAGGGGGGGGCCAGAGAGACCCAGTACTTC	CASSLEGGARETQYF
TRBJ2-7	TRBV28	TRBD1	.	TGTGCCAGCAGTTCCATGGGACAGGGGACCCCCTACGAGCAGTACTTC	CASSSMGQGTPYEQYF
TRBJ2-3	TRBV6-5	.	.	TGTGCCAGCAGTTACGCTAAGGTCAGCACAGATACGCAGTATTTT	CASSYAKVSTDTQYF
TRBJ1-6	TRBV4-1	TRBD1	.	TGCGCCAGCAGCTCTCCGACAGGGGGCGCGGATTCACCCCTCCACTTT	CASSSPTGGADSPLHF
TRBJ2-5	TRBV27	TRBD1	.	TGTGCCAGCAGTTTAATCGGACAGGGGGCGCCGGGGGGAGAGACCCAGTACTTC	CASSLIGQGAPGGETQYF
TRBJ1-5	TRBV28	TRBD1	once	TGTGCCAGCAGTGTAACAGGGGGCCAGAATCAGCCCCAGCATTTT	CASSVTGGQNQPQHF
TRBJ1-5	TRBV19	.	.	TGTGCCAGTAGTATCGGTCAGGGTTATAGCAATCAGCCCCAGCATTTT	CASSIGQGYSNQPQHF
TRBJ1-1	TRBV6-6	TRBD1	few	TGTGCCAGCATTGACAGGGGTGCGACTGAAGCTTTCTTT	CASIDRGATEAFF
TRBJ2-3	TRBV11-2	.	.	TGTGCCAGCAGCTTAGGAGATAGGAGCACAGATACGCAGTATTTT	CASSLGDRSTDTQYF
TRBJ2-3	TRBV2	TRBD1	.	TGTGCCAGGGGGACAGGAGACGCAGATACGCAGTATTTT	CARGTGDADTQYF
TRBJ2-7	TRBV28	.	.	TGTGCCAGCAGTTCCCCGGGATCTCTCGGCGAGCAGTACTTC	CASSSPGSLGEQYF